This TCR beta chain was captured by sequencing in a study of blood T cell repertoires in COVID-19 (dated by TCRdb to 2018 to 2020). As for the study more broadly: Samples covering the acute and convalescent phases of COVID-19 were provided by collaborators in the United States, Italy and Spain. Subjects who had been exposed to COVID-19, were actively infected with it, or had recovered from it provided the deeply sampled blood TCRbeta repertoires that made up the dataset. Where available, HLA class I and class II types were obtained from metadata supplied by the sample provider rather than from assay-based typing. The repertoires were released in a freely available public database meant as a resource for research on the immune response to SARS-CoV-2. The prospective study material was composed of cDNA or gDNA derived from T cells, B-cell-depleted T cells, or PBMCs. The samples were drawn from the first 160 participants of the ongoing ImmuneRACE study and from 1,254 subjects provided by 6 global collaborators. A de-identified subject ID, COVID-19 status, age in years and sex were almost always included in the sample metadata. Points the paper makes about the study in general: Clinical and demographic metadata were provided uncurated, with the amount varying by source and participant.

TCRbeta CDR3 regions were amplified from genomic DNA by means of the immunoSEQ Assay, a bias-controlled multiplex PCR. The paper's processing steps were these. The number of nucleated cells in each sample was estimated from the amplification of reference gene primers within the assay. Sequence reads were collapsed and filtered to measure the absolute abundance of every unique TCRbeta CDR3 rearrangement. For each sample, productive Simpson clonality was calculated as the square root of Simpson's diversity index across productive rearrangements. Held by TCRdb, this immuneACCESS table contains in-frame sequences only and omits some clones. Under half of the omission traces to an unresolved V gene where checked; the cause of the rest is unknown. V, J and clone size were drawn from that table, and D and trimming were deduced from the DNA. In this sample the table shows 250,000 or so clones, 88% of which occur a single time. The leading ten clones occupy 0.99% of the sample.

Unmatched junction bases come to 10, with V trimmed by 7 bases and J by 7 bases. The CDR3 runs 13 amino acids, cysteine and phenylalanine included. Only CDR3 DNA remains: 39 bases, in frame from the first base. Looking up the germline V gene yields CDR1 SQVTM and CDR2 ANQGSEA. Samples from volunteer blood donors who had recovered from COVID-19 were contributed by a second Seattle source. Collaborating institutions collected whole blood in K2EDTA tubes following their own protocols. For TCRbeta analysis, collaborators shipped samples as frozen whole blood, isolated PBMCs, or DNA extracted from either of those sample types. About this clone itself: This clone's antigen is unknown. No quality values exist for individual bases; no much larger clone is one base distant.

Sequencing was carried out using peripheral blood. The chain is made from TRBV29-1 and TRBJ2-5; TRBD1 fits 9 bases in the junction. This TCR was recovered from a woman in her 40s who had recovered from COVID-19. The nucleotides are TGCAGCGACCAAGGGACAGGGTACGGGACCCAGTACTTC. Its coded protein is CSDQGTGYGTQYF.